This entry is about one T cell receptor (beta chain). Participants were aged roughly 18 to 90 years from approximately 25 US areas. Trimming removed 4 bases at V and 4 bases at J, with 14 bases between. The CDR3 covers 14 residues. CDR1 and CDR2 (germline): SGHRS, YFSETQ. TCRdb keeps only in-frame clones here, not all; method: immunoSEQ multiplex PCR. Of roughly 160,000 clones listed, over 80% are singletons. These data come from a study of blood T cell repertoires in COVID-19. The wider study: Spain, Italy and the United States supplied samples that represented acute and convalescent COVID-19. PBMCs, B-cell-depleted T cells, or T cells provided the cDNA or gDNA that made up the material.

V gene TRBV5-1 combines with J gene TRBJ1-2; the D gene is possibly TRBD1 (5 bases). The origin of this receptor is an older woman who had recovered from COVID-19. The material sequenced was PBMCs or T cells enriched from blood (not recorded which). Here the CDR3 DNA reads TGCGCCAGCAGCCCTGAAGCGGGGCCCTATGGCTACACCTTC. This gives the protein CASSPEAGPYGYTF.